These 23 T cell receptor beta chains came from one sample sequenced in a study of regulatory T cells in long-lasting Graves disease. Time point given: newly diagnosed GD, antithyroid drugs for less than 3 months. PBMC-derived RNA was used for the TCR library. iRepertoire HTBI primers and Arm-PCR of CDR3 regions built TCR beta libraries. TCRdb analysed the multiplex PCR reads with MiXCR anew, one entry per CDR3 protein. The repertoire holds under 250,000 distinct CDR3 sequences, with roughly 20% as singletons. This same sample was also part of a study on T cells in Graves' hyperthyroidism and ophthalmopathy.

The source was peripheral blood mononuclear cells (PBMCs), collected at new diagnosis, from a patient treated with antithyroid drugs. The receptors stem from a woman in her twenties or thirties with Graves disease.

This clonotype was counted many times. The rearrangement links TRBV19 to TRBJ2-1, with 9 bases matching TRBD2. Germline trimming cut 3 bases from V and 7 bases from J; bases unmatched to any gene: 7. Germline V gene lookup returns CDR1 LNHDA and CDR2 SQIVND (reference sequence). There are 15 residues in the CDR3. Written as DNA, the CDR3 is TGTGCCAGTAGTATGATAGCGGGAGCGGGGAATGAGCAGTTCTTC. Amino acids: CASSMIAGAGNEQFF.

This clonotype was counted only a few times. This chain uses TRBV29-1 with TRBJ2-7; 8 bases are shared with TRBD1. J was trimmed by 6 bases and V by 4 bases; bases with no gene match: 8. From germline, CDR1 is SQVTM and CDR2 ANQGSEA. The CDR3 has 13 residues. The CDR3, as DNA: TGCAGCGTTGGAAGGAGACAGGGGAGCGAGCAGTACTTC. Translation gives CSVGRRQGSEQYF.

The table lists this clonotype with many counts. An end of the junction differs from the germline gene, which may be a read error. This rearrangement joins TRBV27 to TRBJ2-5; D assignment may be TRBD1 or TRBD2 (5 bases each). Germline V lookup: CDR1 MNHEY, CDR2 SMNVEV (reference sequence). The CDR3 is 15 residues long. Here the CDR3 DNA reads TGTGCCAGCAGTGCTCCCGGGACGCAGCAAGGGACCCAGTACTTC. It codes for CASSAPGTQQGTQYF.

This clonotype was observed a handful of times. V is TRBV6-1 and J is TRBJ2-2; 7 bases line up with TRBD2. The length of the CDR3 is 15 residues. Germline CDR1 MNHNS, CDR2 SASEGT. V lost 6 bases to trimming and J lost 7 bases; unmatched junction nucleotides: 11. CDR3 amino acids: CASSPRTSEIGELFF. The CDR3 DNA is TGTGCCAGCAGCCCGAGGACTAGTGAAATCGGGGAGCTGTTTTTT.

Many counts were recorded for this clonotype. The chain carries TRBV14 and TRBJ2-2; D call uncertain. Germline CDR1 and CDR2: SGHDN and FVKESK. Trimming removed 3 bases at V and 6 bases at J, with 11 bases between. The CDR3 extends over 14 amino acids. This CDR3 reads CASSHRGGAGELFF. As DNA, the CDR3 is TGTGCCAGCAGCCATAGAGGTGGCGCCGGGGAGCTGTTTTTT.

This clonotype appeared many times. This chain uses TRBV11-2 with TRBJ1-3; no reliable D call. V was cut by 4 bases and J by 7 bases, with 14 bases left in between. The V gene's germline CDR1 is SGHAT and CDR2 FQNNGV. The CDR3 covers 14 residues. CDR3 sequence reads: CASSSDLLVNTIYF. The CDR3 DNA follows: TGTGCCAGCAGCTCCGACCTACTCGTCAACACCATATATTTT.

Notes on this clonotype: This may be a read error, as it is one base from a much larger clone. This chain links TRBV28 with TRBJ1-2; TRBD1 is a possible D gene (5 bases). The length of the CDR3 is 14 residues. Germline-derived CDR1 and CDR2 are MDHEN and SYDVKM. In DNA form, the CDR3 reads TGTGCCAACAGTTGGCCAGGGAGAGACTATGGCTACACCTTC. It codes for CANSWPGRDYGYTF.

This clonotype was counted many times. The rearrangement links TRBV19 to TRBJ1-3; D might be TRBD1 (6 bases). CDR1 is LNHDA, CDR2 SQIVND, per germline (reference sequence). The CDR3 runs to 15 residues. The ends were cut back, 5 bases at V and 0 bases at J, with 11 bases in the middle. CDR3 coding DNA: TGTGCCAGTAGTCCCGGACAGTTCTCTGGAAACACCATATATTTT. Amino acids: CASSPGQFSGNTIYF.

This clonotype has at least ten counts. The rearrangement uses TRBV12-3 or TRBV12-4 and TRBJ1-1, with TRBD1 matching over 8 bases. V trimming: 7 bases; J trimming: 0 bases; junction bases outside the gene matches: 10. The CDR3 runs 16 residues. The CDR3 loop reads CASTRGTGYMNTEAFF. The CDR3 DNA sequence: TGTGCCAGCACCCGAGGGACAGGCTACATGAACACTGAAGCTTTCTTT.

This clonotype was observed at least ten times. The V call is TRBV28, the J call TRBJ1-1; 8 bases agree with TRBD1. This CDR3 has 15 residues. V dropped 5 bases and J dropped 1; count of bases not matched to a gene: 6. Germline CDR1 MDHEN, CDR2 SYDVKM. The CDR3 loop reads CASSSPQGANTEAFF. The CDR3 bases are TGTGCCAGCAGTAGCCCTCAGGGGGCGAACACTGAAGCTTTCTTT.

The chain combines TRBV7-9 with TRBJ1-2; TRBD1 matches 8 bases. Losses at the gene ends were 5 bases for V and 8 bases for J; bases not matched to a gene: 7. The CDR3 runs 13 residues. The germline V gene has CDR1 SEHNR and CDR2 FQNEAQ (reference sequence). The CDR3 coding sequence is TGTGCCAGCAGCCAATCGGACAGGGACGGCTACACCTTC. This gives the protein CASSQSDRDGYTF.

This clonotype was seen a handful of times. V gene TRBV3-1 combines with J gene TRBJ2-3; 12 bases fit TRBD2. The V gene's germline CDR1 is LGHDT and CDR2 YNNKEL (reference sequence). Trimming cost V 0 bases and J 1 base; bases outside gene matches: 8. The CDR3 spans 19 residues. For the CDR3, the DNA is TGTGCCAGCAGCCAAGATCTGCGACTAGCGGGAGTTCGCACAGATACGCAGTATTTT. Translation gives CASSQDLRLAGVRTDTQYF.

In this sample, this clonotype turned up many times. The V call is TRBV6-1, the J call TRBJ2-3, with 8 bases lining up with TRBD2. Germline-derived CDR1 and CDR2 are MNHNS and SASEGT. V shed 5 bases, J shed 1 base, and the junction held 5 bases outside the gene matches. CDR3 size: 15 residues. Here the CDR3 DNA reads TGTGCCAGCAGTCCCGTAGCGGGACGCACAGATACGCAGTATTTT. This gives the protein CASSPVAGRTDTQYF.

This chain joins TRBV11-3 and TRBJ2-3, with D possibly being TRBD1 (5 bases). Trimming took 0 bases from V and 10 from J, leaving 20 bases between them. The CDR3 length is 16 residues. Germline CDR1 and CDR2: SGHNT and YENEEA. The CDR3 here is CASSLDLTGHTVSQYF. The DNA of the CDR3 is TGTGCCAGCAGCTTAGATCTAACAGGCCACACAGTTTCGCAGTATTTT.

This clonotype was counted ten times or more. J is TRBJ1-3 and V is TRBV18; D call uncertain. CDR1 and CDR2 from the germline V gene are KGHSH and LQKENI. V was pared by 8 bases and J by 0 bases, with 14 bases between. The CDR3 consists of 15 residues. The DNA of the CDR3 is TGTGCCAGCCGACAAGGGAGCCACTCTGGAAACACCATATATTTT. Encoded protein: CASRQGSHSGNTIYF.

The V call is TRBV30, the J call TRBJ2-2, with D tentatively TRBD2 (5 bases). V lost 5 bases to trimming and J lost 1 base, with 11 bases between them. CDR3 length equals 14 residues. Germline CDR1 is GTSNPN and CDR2 is SVGIG (reference sequence). CDR3 amino acids: CAWGMDWNTGELFF. DNA for the CDR3: TGTGCCTGGGGCATGGACTGGAACACCGGGGAGCTGTTTTTT.

CDR3: CASRGQGDGNIQYF. The CDR3, as DNA: TGTGCCAGCAGGGGACAGGGGGACGGAAACATTCAGTACTTC. The V gene is TRBV6-2 or TRBV6-3, the J gene TRBJ2-4, with 11 nucleotides matching TRBD1. J lost 6 bases, V lost 6 bases, and 4 bases had no gene match. Per germline, CDR1 MNHEY and CDR2 SVGEGT. CDR3 length: 14 amino acids.

This clonotype was seen at least ten times. This sequence joins TRBV12-3 or TRBV12-4 and TRBJ1-1; D might be TRBD1 (5 bases). The CDR3 length is 14 residues. Trimming stripped 7 bases from V and 0 bases from J, with 12 bases between. The CDR3 sequence is CASTAGPLNTEAFF. CDR3 bases: TGTGCCAGCACCGCGGGACCGCTGAACACTGAAGCTTTCTTT.

This clonotype was recorded at least ten times. The chain combines TRBV6-5 with TRBJ1-2, with D perhaps matching TRBD1 (5 bases). Germline CDR1 and CDR2: MNHEY and SVGAGI. The V and J ends lost 2 bases and 4 bases respectively, with 14 bases between them. The CDR3 has 15 amino acids. This chain's CDR3 is CASSYLGDGSYGYTF. CDR3 nucleotides: TGTGCCAGCAGTTACCTCGGGGACGGCTCCTATGGCTACACCTTC.

Points on this clonotype: The conserved phenylalanine or tryptophan is not found at the CDR3 terminus, so this likely reflects a read error. V usage is TRBV6-2 or TRBV6-3 and J usage is TRBJ1-1, with D unclear. CDR3 length: 13 amino acids. CDR1 and CDR2 (germline): MNHEY, SVGEGT. The ends were cut back, 4 bases at V and 1 base at J, with 7 bases in the middle. The DNA of the CDR3 is TGTGCCAGCAGTTCGGCAGAGAACACTGAAGCTTTCTCT. This gives the protein CASSSAENTEAFS.

This clonotype has a handful of counts. The chain combines TRBV6-1 with TRBJ1-4, with D possibly being TRBD1 (5 bases). The germline gives CDR1 MNHNS, CDR2 SASEGT. V lost 6 bases to trimming and J lost 0 bases, with 14 bases between them. This CDR3 has 16 residues. CDR3 DNA sequence: TGTGCCAGCAGGAGGCCCGGGACGGCAACTAATGAAAAACTGTTTTTT. It codes for CASRRPGTATNEKLFF.

This clonotype was recorded many times. The chain joins TRBV6-1 to TRBJ2-1, with D unresolved. Germline CDR1 MNHNS, CDR2 SASEGT. Trimming pared 2 bases from V and 9 bases from J, leaving 8 bases between. The CDR3 spans 12 residues. The CDR3 protein is CASSESGSEQFF. The CDR3 nucleotides are TGTGCCAGCAGTGAATCAGGAAGTGAGCAGTTCTTC.

This clonotype showed up many times. V is TRBV2 and J is TRBJ2-1, with 8 bases aligning to TRBD2. CDR3 length equals 15 residues. The germline V gene encodes CDR1 SNHLY and CDR2 FYNNEI. V gave up 8 bases and J gave up 4 bases; unmatched junction bases: 10. The CDR3 DNA reads as TGTGCCAGCCAATACTCTAGCGGGCCATACAATGAGCAGTTCTTC. It specifies CASQYSSGPYNEQFF.